This note documents a single T cell receptor beta chain sequence. Its antigen is as yet unknown. These data are taken from a study of T cell responses to AZD1222 COVID-19 vaccine. Per the germline V gene, CDR1 is DFQATT and CDR2 is SNEGSKA (reference sequence). CDR3 length: 16 residues. The V segment lost 3 bases and the J segment 0 bases; nucleotides outside the gene matches: 6. Using immunoSEQ multiplex PCR, the repertoire was profiled, and TCRdb retains in-frame clones only, with some absent. The data show approximately 110,000 clones, more than 70% seen once. Regarding the study as a whole: Among AZD1222 vaccinees, only six or seven were seropositive at baseline. Two doses of AZD1222 preceded a rise in Spike-specific TCR breadth and depth.

J is TRBJ2-1 and V is TRBV20-1; 9 bases are a match to TRBD2. This receptor was taken from an adult in good health. The material sequenced was peripheral blood, taken on day 0 of AZD1222 vaccination. The CDR3: CSASLVSGSSYNEQFF. CDR3 in DNA: TGCAGTGCTAGTTTGGTTAGCGGGAGCTCCTACAATGAGCAGTTCTTC.